Each of the 7 T cell receptor beta chains below was sequenced from the same sample in a study of graft-versus-host responses after intestinal transplantation (dated by TCRdb to about 2021). Libraries were prepared through the immunoSEQ multiplex PCR assay. Entries here come from immuneACCESS through TCRdb and include only in-frame sequences with V and J called. Some clones fail to appear in such tables; in the studies checked, an unresolved V gene covers under half of the shortfall, and the cause of the remainder is unknown. The sample records tens of thousands of clones, 70% to 90% of which are singletons. Approximately 1.5% of the sample rests with the top ten. Material: PBMCs, obtained 26 days after transplant. The origin of the receptors is a human patient who received an intestinal transplant, so some T cells may come from the graft donor.

The J gene is TRBJ1-3, the V gene TRBV6-5; TRBD1 might be the D (5 bases). V shed 4 bases and J shed 0 bases, with 7 bases lying between them. The CDR3 runs 14 residues. Germline loops: CDR1 MNHEY, CDR2 SVGAGI. This CDR3 is CASSSQGSGNTIYF. The CDR3 nucleotides read TGTGCCAGCAGTTCTCAGGGCTCTGGAAACACCATATATTTT.

The rearrangement joins TRBV15 to TRBJ2-1, with a possible D match to TRBD1 (6 bases). The CDR3 is made up of 14 amino acids. CDR1 and CDR2 (germline): LNHNV, YYDKDF (reference sequence). Trimming took 6 bases from V and 6 from J, leaving 15 bases between them. CDR3 protein: CATRDIGGANEQFF. The CDR3 bases are TGTGCCACCAGAGATATAGGGGGTGCCAATGAGCAGTTCTTC.

The genes are TRBV12-5 and TRBJ1-1; TRBD1 agrees at 9 bases. Germline V CDR1 and CDR2: LGHNT, FRNRAP. The CDR3 has 15 residues. With V trimmed by 2 bases and J by 1 base, 2 bases remained unmatched. Written as DNA, the CDR3 is TGTGCTAGTGGTTTGTCGGGACAGGGGAACACTGAAGCTTTCTTT. It is translated as CASGLSGQGNTEAFF. Variable domain in full (rest from reference TRBV12-5 and TRBJ1-1): DARVTQTPRHKVTEMGQEVTMRCQPILGHNTVFWYRQTMMQGLELLAYFRNRAPLDDSGMPKDRFSAEMPDATLATLKIQPSEPRDSAVYFCASGLSGQGNTEAFFGQGTRLTVV.

This clone was detected once. J is TRBJ2-1 and V is TRBV15; 10 positions match TRBD2. The germline CDR1 and CDR2 sequences are LNHNV and YYDKDF (reference sequence). J was trimmed by 5 bases and V by 1 base; bases with no gene match: 5. The CDR3 has 16 residues. The CDR3 is CATSRGGLAGDNEQFF. CDR3 nucleotides: TGTGCCACCAGCAGAGGAGGGCTAGCGGGGGACAATGAGCAGTTCTTC.

The V and J genes are TRBV5-6 and TRBJ1-5, with 7 nucleotides matching TRBD1. Germline V gene sequence: CDR1 SGHDT, CDR2 YYEEEE. V dropped 4 bases and J dropped 3; count of bases not matched to a gene: 4. The length of the CDR3 is 14 residues. CDR3 sequence: CASSLGQLNQPQHF. In nucleotides, the CDR3 is TGTGCCAGCAGCCTGGGACAGCTCAATCAGCCCCAGCATTTT.

V is TRBV11-2 and J is TRBJ2-7, with D perhaps TRBD1 (5 bases). V shed 4 bases and J shed 5 bases, with 15 bases lying between them. The CDR3 is 14 amino acids. Germline CDR1 SGHAT, CDR2 FQNNGV. Written as DNA, the CDR3 is TGTGCCAGCAGCTCCCGACAGTCGGTCAACGAGCAGTACGTC. This gives the protein CASSSRQSVNEQYV.

The rearrangement uses TRBV9 and TRBJ1-3; D is undetermined. Germline V gene sequence: CDR1 SGDLS, CDR2 YYNGEE. This CDR3 has 15 amino acids. Trimming stripped 3 bases from V and 1 base from J, with 11 bases between. The CDR3 sequence is CASSASGLSGNTIYF. Written as DNA, the CDR3 is TGTGCCAGCAGCGCCTCGGGTCTTTCTGGAAACACCATATATTTT.